This T cell receptor beta chain comes out of a study of HIV-infected patients and healthy controls. Study-wide findings and caveats: About three months of therapy was arguably too brief to observe immune reconstitution in treated samples. Size-matching overweighted rare events from HIV-infected data when comparing patients with controls. HIV-infected patients and controls differed significantly in mean usage of eight alpha and eight beta V genes.

Antiretroviral therapy had run roughly three months, about 14 weeks, before follow-up blood collection. The repertoire came from unfractionated whole blood and reflected all unsorted peripheral T cells. Reverse transcription used roughly 480 ng RNA and constant-region primers for alpha and beta. Using multiplexing indices, alpha and beta chain libraries were generated apart by chain-specific third strand synthesis. A 5' RACE adapter with a random hexamer and the SP2 primer site was joined to cDNA. TCRdb processed the 5' RACE reads anew with MiXCR; each CDR3 protein has one entry. The sample holds approximately 13,000 distinct CDR3 sequences; 12% are singletons and the top ten take about 40%. CDR1 is SNHLY, CDR2 FYNNEI, per germline. V gave up 8 bases and J gave up 7 bases; unmatched junction bases: 13. The CDR3 sequence is 14 residues long. Details on this clonotype: Its specificity is unknown.

The chain is built from TRBV2 and TRBJ1-1; 7 bases map to TRBD1. Sample: blood, taken during antiretroviral therapy. The TCR sequence derives from an adult with HIV infection. The donor label of this sample is uncertain. DNA of the CDR3: TGTGCCAGCCCAGGGGTGGGACAGCAGAATGAAGCTTTCTTT. It specifies CASPGVGQQNEAFF.